The 25 T cell receptor beta chains given below trace back to one sample, sequenced in a study of T-cell memory formation after mild COVID-19. Each CDR3 protein is one row after TCRdb ran MiXCR on the 5' RACE reads. Here the sample spans a few hundred thousand distinct CDR3 sequences, more than 13% being singletons. The sequenced material came from PBMCs or a T cell subset sorted from them (not recorded which). The receptors stem from a man aged 18 to 35 who had mild COVID-19 (a few samples of this study predate the infection). Cell type and time point are not known.

This chain uses TRBV7-3 with TRBJ2-3; D is perhaps TRBD1 (6 bases). The germline V and J ends were trimmed by 5 bases and 2 bases, with 14 bases remaining between them. The CDR3 is 15 residues long. Germline CDR1 SGHTA, CDR2 FQGTGA. The CDR3, as DNA: TGTGCCAGCAGCCTGGGGGCAGGGACCACAGATACGCAGTATTTT. Translated: CASSLGAGTTDTQYF.

This chain joins TRBV7-9 and TRBJ2-5; TRBD2 might be the D (5 bases). Germline-derived CDR1 and CDR2 are SEHNR and FQNEAQ (reference sequence). V gave up 3 bases and J gave up 5 bases, with 13 bases separating them. This CDR3 is built from 14 residues. CDR3 sequence: CASSFPVAGETQYF. The DNA for the CDR3 is TGTGCCAGCAGCTTCCCTGTTGCGGGCGAGACCCAGTACTTC.

The V call is TRBV19, the J call TRBJ2-1; D tentatively reads TRBD1 or TRBD2 (5 bases each). V was shortened by 6 bases and J by 6 bases, with 12 bases between the two germline ends. This CDR3 comprises 13 residues. Germline V gene sequence: CDR1 LNHDA, CDR2 SQIVND (reference sequence). The CDR3 DNA reads TGTGCCAGTAGACTGGGACCGACCAATGAGCAGTTCTTC. This gives the protein CASRLGPTNEQFF.

This clonotype has more than one count but fewer than ten. The V and J genes are TRBV10-3 and TRBJ2-1; no clear D. The germline V and J ends were trimmed by 7 bases and 5 bases, with 6 bases remaining between them. The germline V gene has CDR1 ENHRY and CDR2 SYGVKD. CDR3 length: 11 amino acids. The CDR3 nucleotides read TGTGCCATCATGTTGGACAATGAGCAGTTCTTC. This translates into CAIMLDNEQFF.

The chain employs TRBV7-9 and TRBJ1-1; a weak D match, TRBD1 (5 bases). V gave up 5 bases and J gave up 5 bases, with 21 bases separating them. CDR3 size: 16 residues. Germline V CDR1 and CDR2: SEHNR, FQNEAQ (reference sequence). CDR3 protein: CASSQWEGLLKTEAFF. The CDR3 DNA is TGTGCCAGCAGCCAATGGGAGGGGCTTTTAAAAACTGAAGCTTTCTTT.

The V and J genes are TRBV7-9 and TRBJ2-1; TRBD2 might be the D (6 bases). Trimming removed 4 bases from V and 10 bases from J, with 14 bases in between. Germline values: CDR1 SEHNR, CDR2 FQNEAQ (reference sequence). This CDR3 has 13 residues. Here the CDR3 DNA reads TGTGCCAGCAGCTCCCCGGCAGGGAGGGAGCAGTTCTTC. This gives the protein CASSSPAGREQFF. The whole variable domain, filled in from reference TRBV7-9 and TRBJ2-1, reads DTGVSQNPRHKITKRGQNVTFRCDPISEHNRLYWYRQTLGQGPEFLTYFQNEAQLEKSRLLSDRFSAERPKGSFSTLEIQRTEQGDSAMYLCASSSPAGREQFFGPGTRLTVL.

This clonotype was found a few times. This chain links TRBV5-1 with TRBJ1-2, with D possibly matching TRBD1 (5 bases). Germline V gene data show CDR1 as SGHRS and CDR2 as YFSETQ. There are 12 residues in the CDR3. V was cut by 2 bases and J by 6 bases, with 8 bases left in between. The CDR3 region is CASSFGQNGYTF. DNA for the CDR3: TGCGCCAGCAGCTTCGGACAAAATGGCTACACCTTC.

V and J are TRBV23-1 and TRBJ1-2, with D hard to call. TRBV23-1 is filed as an ORF, its function uncertain. CDR3 length: 18 residues. V was pared by 0 bases and J by 0 bases, with 17 bases between. The CDR3, as DNA: TGCGCCAGCAGTCAATCGAGGCTGCGGCCAACCTCTAACTATGGCTACACCTTC. Translated, it gives CASSQSRLRPTSNYGYTF.

The chain is built from TRBV7-9 and TRBJ1-6; D ambiguous. V lost 5 bases, J lost 8 bases, and 16 bases lay in between. From germline, CDR1 is SEHNR and CDR2 FQNEAQ (reference sequence). This CDR3 region has 15 residues. CDR3 sequence reads: CASSPGRYGDSPLHF. The CDR3 DNA sequence: TGTGCCAGCAGCCCCGGGCGCTACGGGGATTCACCCCTCCACTTT.

This clonotype was found a few times. The junction and the germline gene differ at one end; a read error may be behind it. The V gene is TRBV18, the J gene TRBJ2-1; 7 bases align to TRBD1. CDR3 size: 13 residues. Germline V gene sequence: CDR1 KGHSH, CDR2 LQKENI. The CDR3 reads CASSAPGGNEQFF. In DNA form, the CDR3 reads TGTGCCAGCTCAGCACCAGGGGGTAATGAGCAGTTCTTC.

The chain uses TRBV5-1 and TRBJ1-1; no firm D call. The CDR3 length is 14 residues. V was clipped by 1 base and J by 2 bases, with 9 bases between them. Germline assignment: CDR1 SGHRS and CDR2 YFSETQ. CDR3 nucleotide sequence: TGCGCCAGCAGCTTGTACTCAGCCAACACTGAAGCTTTCTTT. Its translation is CASSLYSANTEAFF. The full variable domain, in which reference TRBV5-1 and TRBJ1-1 provide the parts outside the CDR3, is KAGVTQTPRYLIKTRGQQVTLSCSPISGHRSVSWYQQTPGQGLQFLFEYFSETQRNKGNFPGRFSGRQFSNSRSEMNVSTLELGDSALYLCASSLYSANTEAFFGQGTRLTVV.

V and J are TRBV18 and TRBJ2-1; D might be TRBD1 or TRBD2, each matching 6 bases. Trimming shortened V by 8 bases and J by 3 bases, and 17 bases separated the two germline ends. The CDR3 totals 15 residues. The V gene's germline CDR1 is KGHSH and CDR2 LQKENI. For the CDR3, the DNA is TGTGCCAGCCGACAAGGGGGGAGAGTCTACAATGAGCAGTTCTTC. It yields the protein CASRQGGRVYNEQFF.

DNA for the CDR3: TGTGCCAGCAGTCGGACAGGGGGCGTCGGCTATGGCTACACCTTC. It encodes CASSRTGGVGYGYTF. This chain connects TRBV6-5 to TRBJ1-2; 11 nucleotides line up with TRBD1. This CDR3 has 15 amino acids. The V segment lost 5 bases and the J segment 4 bases; nucleotides outside the gene matches: 6. Per the germline V gene, CDR1 is MNHEY and CDR2 is SVGAGI.

The J gene is TRBJ2-7, the V gene TRBV20-1; TRBD1 or TRBD2 may be the D gene (5 bases each). Trimming shortened V by 5 bases and J by 2 bases, and 13 bases separated the two germline ends. CDR1 and CDR2 (germline): DFQATT, SNEGSKA (reference sequence). CDR3 length equals 13 residues. CDR3 bases: TGCAGTGCTCAACTTGGGGGAACCTACGAGCAGTACTTC. It specifies CSAQLGGTYEQYF.

Worth noting for this clonotype: The junction does not match germline at one end; this may be a read error. This CDR3 is CASSSLGGSPMDNEQFF. The CDR3 DNA is TGTGCTAGCAGCTCCCTGGGGGGGAGCCCTATGGACAATGAGCAGTTCTTC. This chain connects TRBV7-7 to TRBJ2-1; 7 bases align to TRBD2. CDR3 size: 17 residues. Germline V gene lookup returns CDR1 SSHAT and CDR2 FNYEAQ (reference sequence).

This clonotype was counted a few times. This chain connects TRBV4-1 to TRBJ2-7; TRBD2 is a possible D gene (5 bases). The CDR3 spans 15 residues. V lost 1 base to trimming and J lost 3 bases, with 13 bases between them. Germline V gene data show CDR1 as MGHRA and CDR2 as YSYEKL. The CDR3: CASSQVPGIFYEQYF. As DNA, the CDR3 is TGCGCCAGCAGCCAAGTACCGGGAATCTTCTACGAGCAGTACTTC.

The sample holds a few counts of this clonotype. CDR3 sequence: CASTPADRAHGYTF. In DNA form, the CDR3 reads TGTGCCAGCACCCCCGCTGACAGGGCCCATGGCTACACCTTC. This chain uses TRBV6-2 or TRBV6-3 with TRBJ1-2; 7 bases agree with TRBD1. CDR3 length: 14 amino acids. Germline loops: CDR1 MNHEY, CDR2 SVGEGT. V lost 7 bases, J lost 6 bases, and 11 bases stayed unmatched.

This clonotype was seen more than once but under ten times. The V call is TRBV7-9, the J call TRBJ2-2, with D tentatively TRBD2 (6 bases). CDR1 and CDR2 (germline): SEHNR, FQNEAQ (reference sequence). V was pared by 5 bases and J by 4 bases, with 11 bases between. The CDR3 spans 14 residues. CDR3 sequence (DNA): TGTGCCAGCAGCCGGCGGGACCCCACCGGGGAGCTGTTTTTT. Translation: CASSRRDPTGELFF.

The rearrangement links TRBV7-9 to TRBJ2-3, with D perhaps TRBD1 (6 bases). The CDR3 covers 14 residues. Germline values: CDR1 SEHNR, CDR2 FQNEAQ (reference sequence). V gave up 5 bases and J gave up 4 bases, with 13 bases separating them. CDR3 DNA sequence: TGTGCCAGCAGCGAATGGACAGCCGCAGATACGCAGTATTTT. Its translation is CASSEWTAADTQYF.

The V and J genes are TRBV20-1 and TRBJ2-7; 7 bases match TRBD1. V dropped 6 bases and J dropped 4; count of bases not matched to a gene: 9. This CDR3 spans 13 amino acids. Looked up from germline, CDR1 is DFQATT and CDR2 is SNEGSKA (reference sequence). In nucleotides, the CDR3 is TGCAGTGCGAGGGGGCTAGAAGGTTACGAGCAGTACGTC. Amino acid sequence: CSARGLEGYEQYV.

This clonotype has just a few counts. The V and J genes are TRBV12-2 and TRBJ2-3. TRBV12-2 is given as a pseudogene. The CDR3 loop spans 18 amino acids. The CDR3 DNA follows: TGTGCAAGGCGCTTTGTTTGGAACAGTTACTTTTTGACAGATACGCAGTATTTT. It encodes CARRFVWNSYFLTDTQYF.

This clonotype was seen a few times. The chain couples TRBV27 to TRBJ2-1, with D unresolved. V was trimmed by 2 bases and J by 4 bases, leaving 9 bases between them. The CDR3 is 14 residues long. Germline assignment: CDR1 MNHEY and CDR2 SMNVEV (reference sequence). CDR3 nucleotide sequence: TGTGCCAGCAGTTTAGCACCGATTTACAATGAGCAGTTCTTC. It codes for CASSLAPIYNEQFF.

There are a few counts of this clonotype. This rearrangement joins TRBV5-6 to TRBJ1-1, with D perhaps TRBD1 (6 bases). There are 15 residues in the CDR3. Germline lookup yields CDR1 SGHDT and CDR2 YYEEEE. V dropped 0 bases and J dropped 8 bases, with 17 bases sitting between them. DNA of the CDR3: TGTGCCAGCAGCTTGGTTTTCGTCGGGGGGCAAGAAGCTTTCTTT. Translating it yields CASSLVFVGGQEAFF.

This sequence joins TRBV5-5 and TRBJ2-3; 8 bases fit TRBD2. J was trimmed by 6 bases and V by 2 bases; bases with no gene match: 11. The CDR3 covers 16 residues. Germline V gene lookup returns CDR1 SGHKS and CDR2 YYEKEE (reference sequence). Written as DNA, the CDR3 is TGTGCCAGCAGCTTAGCGGGGGCTCTTACGGTCGATACGCAGTATTTT. Its translation is CASSLAGALTVDTQYF. The variable domain in full, with the rest retrieved from reference TRBV5-5 and TRBJ2-3, is DAGVTQSPTHLIKTRGQQVTLRCSPISGHKSVSWYQQVLGQGPQFIFQYYEKEERGRGNFPDRFSARQFPNYSSELNVNALLLGDSALYLCASSLAGALTVDTQYFGPGTRLTVL.

This clonotype has only a few counts. The CDR3, as DNA: TGTGCCAGTAGCGCCGGGGGGGCCTCCGCCACAGATACGCAGTATTTT. Its translation: CASSAGGASATDTQYF. This chain connects TRBV19 to TRBJ2-3; 8 positions match TRBD2. The V gene end was trimmed by 6 bases and the J gene end by 2 bases; junction bases not matched to a gene: 10. This CDR3 contains 16 residues. Germline V CDR1 and CDR2: LNHDA, SQIVND (reference sequence).